These 6 T cell receptor beta chains share one sample of origin, sequenced in a study of T cells in Graves' hyperthyroidism and ophthalmopathy. Amplification of TCR beta CDR3 regions was performed using RNA transcripts as template. The HTBI primer set was used in a first-round RT-PCR of the TCR CDR3. Using its own MiXCR run on the multiplex PCR reads, TCRdb lists one record per CDR3 protein. The sample records 270,000 or so distinct CDR3 sequences, around 15% being singletons. Material for sequencing was blood. These receptors originate from a woman between 45 and 60 years old with Graves' hyperthyroidism that later progressed to Graves' ophthalmopathy.

This clonotype was seen ten or more times. The chain employs TRBV20-1 and TRBJ2-5; 11 positions agree with TRBD2. There are 16 residues in the CDR3. Germline CDR1 and CDR2: DFQATT and SNEGSKA (reference sequence). The junction had 11 bases not matched to a gene; V was cut back by 3 bases and J by 5 bases. The CDR3 DNA follows: TGCAGTGCTAGTCGTGTTAGCGGGAGGGCGTGGGAGACCCAGTACTTC. Its protein product is CSASRVSGRAWETQYF.

This clonotype came up many times. V is TRBV11-2 and J is TRBJ2-7; possible D gene TRBD2, 6 bases. Germline V gene data show CDR1 as SGHAT and CDR2 as FQNNGV. V was pared by 5 bases and J by 3 bases, with 14 bases between. The CDR3 extends over 14 amino acids. The CDR3 region has the DNA TGTGCCAGCAGCCAGGGACTGAATAACTACGAGCAGTACTTC. It is translated as CASSQGLNNYEQYF. The whole variable domain, remainder taken from reference TRBV11-2 and TRBJ2-7, is EAGVAQSPRYKIIEKRQSVAFWCNPISGHATLYWYQQILGQGPKLLIQFQNNGVVDDSQLPKDRFSAERLKGVDSTLKIQPAKLEDSAVYLCASSQGLNNYEQYFGPGTRLTVT.

The CDR3 here is CSARELASGYEQYF. In nucleotides, the CDR3 is TGCAGTGCTAGAGAACTAGCGTCTGGCTACGAGCAGTACTTC. The chain joins TRBV20-1 to TRBJ2-7; TRBD2 aligns across 7 bases. The CDR3 has 14 residues. From germline, CDR1 is DFQATT and CDR2 SNEGSKA (reference sequence). V shed 0 bases, J shed 3 bases, and the junction held 5 bases outside the gene matches.

This clonotype was counted only a few times. This rearrangement joins TRBV5-8 to TRBJ1-5; 11 bases match TRBD1. The V segment lost 2 bases and the J segment 0 bases; nucleotides outside the gene matches: 13. In germline, CDR1 is SGHTS, CDR2 YDEGEE. The CDR3 totals 20 residues. This CDR3 is CASSLQRRDRGLSSNQPQHF. Written as DNA, the CDR3 is TGTGCCAGCAGCTTACAAAGACGGGACAGGGGGTTATCTAGCAATCAGCCCCAGCATTTT.

The rearrangement links TRBV6-4 to TRBJ1-6; D remains unclear. CDR3 length: 13 residues. Germline CDR1 reads MRHNA; CDR2 reads SNTAGT. The V end lost 3 bases, the J end lost 10 bases, and 10 bases lay between the germline ends. For the CDR3, the DNA is TGTGCCAGCAGTGAAGAGGGAGCCTCACCCCTCCACTTT. Its translation: CASSEEGASPLHF.

Remarks on this clonotype: Given a much more abundant clone one base away, this may be a read error. The chain links TRBV20-1 to TRBJ2-7; 8 bases map to TRBD1. There are 13 residues in the CDR3. From germline, CDR1 is DFQATT and CDR2 SNEGSKA (reference sequence). The CDR3 reads CNALRTGIYEQYF. CDR3 coding DNA: TGCAATGCCCTACGGACAGGGATCTACGAGCAGTACTTC.